This T cell receptor (beta chain) was recorded in a study of PD-1 blockade in mismatch repair-deficient tumors (dated by TCRdb to 2016 to 2017). About the full investigation: The trial enrolled 86 consecutive patients with under 15 mismatch repair-deficient cancer types between late 2013 and late 2016, all previously treated and progressing. Deep sequencing of TCR CDR3 regions was used to track tumor-associated T cell clones in peripheral blood of patients responding to PD-1 blockade. The research as a whole found: Clones residing in the tumor, which were often undetectable in blood before treatment, expanded quickly after pembrolizumab and then contracted, generally before radiologic responses.

Sample time point, as interpreted from the label and publication: peripheral blood before pembrolizumab. Mismatch repair deficiency was established in every enrolled patient by polymerase chain reaction or immunohistochemistry. Three patients who responded to pembrolizumab therapy underwent TCR sequencing. The phase II trial prospectively tested pembrolizumab PD-1 blockade in advanced mismatch repair-deficient cancers regardless of tissue of origin. Peripheral blood T cell samples were collected serially, before PD-1 blockade began and at several time points afterward. Blood sampling times were expressed in weeks after the first pembrolizumab dose. The germline V gene encodes CDR1 SGHTA and CDR2 FQGTGA. Inclusive of the bounding cysteine and phenylalanine, the CDR3 is 15 residues long. The read is trimmed to its CDR3 DNA, 45 bases read in frame from base 1. Here V drops 4 bases and J drops 4 bases, and the junction holds 7 bases not matched to any gene.

To note about this clone: It has no known antigen specificity. No base quality values were provided; no much bigger clone lies one nucleotide off.

To prepare the library, the immunoSEQ multiplex PCR assay was applied. The source is immuneACCESS, and TCRdb retained only in-frame sequences with V and J called. Part of the clones is not carried over; for the studies checked, unresolved V genes explain less than half of this, and the remainder is unexplained. The table for this sample lists about 49,000 clones; 77% of them were counted only once. The ten largest clones represent less than 3.5% of the sample. The rearranged chain carries TRBV7-3 and TRBJ2-5, with 9 bases aligning to TRBD1. Source: PBMCs, taken before pembrolizumab treatment. The sequence came from an adult with mismatch repair-deficient cancer. The CDR3 corresponds to CASSSLGTGRETQYF. The DNA is TGTGCCAGCAGCTCCCTAGGGACAGGGCGAGAGACCCAGTACTTC.